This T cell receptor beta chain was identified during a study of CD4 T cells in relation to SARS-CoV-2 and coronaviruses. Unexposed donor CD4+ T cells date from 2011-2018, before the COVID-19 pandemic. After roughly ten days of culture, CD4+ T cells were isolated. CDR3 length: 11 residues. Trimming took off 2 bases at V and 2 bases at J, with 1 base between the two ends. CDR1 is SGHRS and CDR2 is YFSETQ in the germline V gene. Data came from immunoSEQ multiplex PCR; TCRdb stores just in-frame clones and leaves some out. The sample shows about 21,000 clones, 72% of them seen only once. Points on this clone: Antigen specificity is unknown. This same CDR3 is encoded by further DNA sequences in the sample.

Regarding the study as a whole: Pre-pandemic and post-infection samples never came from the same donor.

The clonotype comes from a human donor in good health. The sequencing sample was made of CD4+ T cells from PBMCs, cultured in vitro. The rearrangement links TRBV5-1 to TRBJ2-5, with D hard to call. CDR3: CASSFQETQYF. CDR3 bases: TGCGCCAGCAGCTTTCAAGAGACCCAGTACTTC. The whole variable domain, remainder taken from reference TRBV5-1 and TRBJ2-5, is KAGVTQTPRYLIKTRGQQVTLSCSPISGHRSVSWYQQTPGQGLQFLFEYFSETQRNKGNFPGRFSGRQFSNSRSEMNVSTLELGDSALYLCASSFQETQYFGPGTRLLVL.